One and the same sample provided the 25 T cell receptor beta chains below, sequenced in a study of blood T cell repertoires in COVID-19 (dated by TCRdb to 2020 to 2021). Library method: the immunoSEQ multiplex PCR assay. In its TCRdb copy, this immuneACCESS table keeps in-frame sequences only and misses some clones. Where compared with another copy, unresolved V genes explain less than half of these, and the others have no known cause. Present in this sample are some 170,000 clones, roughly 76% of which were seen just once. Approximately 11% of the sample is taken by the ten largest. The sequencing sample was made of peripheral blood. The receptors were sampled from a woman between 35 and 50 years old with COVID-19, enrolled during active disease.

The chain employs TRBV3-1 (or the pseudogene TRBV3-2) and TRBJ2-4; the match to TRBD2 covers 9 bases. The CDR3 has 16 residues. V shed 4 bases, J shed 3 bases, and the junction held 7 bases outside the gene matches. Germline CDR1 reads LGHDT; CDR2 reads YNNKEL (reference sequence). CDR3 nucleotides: TGTGCCAGCAGCCTGCGGACTAGCGTGGGCAAAAACATTCAGTACTTC. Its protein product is CASSLRTSVGKNIQYF.

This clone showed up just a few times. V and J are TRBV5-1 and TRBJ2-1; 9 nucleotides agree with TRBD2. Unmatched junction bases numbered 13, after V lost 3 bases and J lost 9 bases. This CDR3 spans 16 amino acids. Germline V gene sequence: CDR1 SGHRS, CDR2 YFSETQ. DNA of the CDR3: TGCGCCAGCAGCTGGGATATTAGCGGGAGCATCGGTGAGCAGTTCTTC. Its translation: CASSWDISGSIGEQFF.

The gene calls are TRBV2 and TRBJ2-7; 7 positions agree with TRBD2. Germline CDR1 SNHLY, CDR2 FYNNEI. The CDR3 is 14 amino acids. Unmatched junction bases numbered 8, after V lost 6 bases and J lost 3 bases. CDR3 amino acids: CASRWASGNYEQYF. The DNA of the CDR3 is TGTGCCAGCAGGTGGGCTAGCGGAAACTACGAGCAGTACTTC.

In DNA form, the CDR3 reads TGTGCCAGCAGCGTAGAAGGGGGTTCTGGAAACACCATATATTTT. It codes for CASSVEGGSGNTIYF. The chain has TRBV9 and TRBJ1-3, with a possible D match to TRBD1 (6 bases). Germline lookup yields CDR1 SGDLS and CDR2 YYNGEE. The CDR3 extends over 15 amino acids. The germline V and J ends were trimmed by 0 bases and 1 base, with 8 bases remaining between them.

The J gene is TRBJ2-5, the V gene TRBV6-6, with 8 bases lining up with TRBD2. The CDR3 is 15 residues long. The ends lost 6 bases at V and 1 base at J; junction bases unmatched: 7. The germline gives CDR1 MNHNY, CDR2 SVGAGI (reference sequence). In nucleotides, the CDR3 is TGTGCCAGCAGCATTAGCGGGATCCTCCAAGAGACCCAGTACTTC. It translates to CASSISGILQETQYF.

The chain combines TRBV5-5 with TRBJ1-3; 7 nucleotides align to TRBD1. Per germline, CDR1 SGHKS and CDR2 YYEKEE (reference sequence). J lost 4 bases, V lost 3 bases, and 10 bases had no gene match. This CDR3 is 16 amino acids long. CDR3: CASSSTTGRSGNTIYF. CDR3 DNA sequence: TGTGCCAGCAGCTCGACGACAGGGCGATCGGGAAACACCATATATTTT.

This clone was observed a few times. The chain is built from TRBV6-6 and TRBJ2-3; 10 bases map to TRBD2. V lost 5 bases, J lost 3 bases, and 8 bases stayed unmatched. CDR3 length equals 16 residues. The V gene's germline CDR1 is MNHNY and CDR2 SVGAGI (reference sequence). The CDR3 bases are TGTGCCAGCAGTCAGCGGGGTAGCGGGAGGACAGATACGCAGTATTTT. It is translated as CASSQRGSGRTDTQYF.

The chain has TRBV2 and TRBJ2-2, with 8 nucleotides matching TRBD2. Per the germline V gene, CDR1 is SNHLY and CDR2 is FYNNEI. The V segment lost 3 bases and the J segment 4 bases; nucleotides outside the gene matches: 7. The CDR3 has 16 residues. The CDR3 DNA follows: TGTGCCAGCAGTGACGGGGGGGGCTTTAGCACCGGGGAGCTGTTTTTT. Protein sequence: CASSDGGGFSTGELFF.

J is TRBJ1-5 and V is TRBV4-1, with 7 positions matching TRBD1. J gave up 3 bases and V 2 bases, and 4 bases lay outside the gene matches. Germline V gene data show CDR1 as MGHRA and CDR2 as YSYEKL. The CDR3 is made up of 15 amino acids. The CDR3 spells CASSQQDRLNQPQHF. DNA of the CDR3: TGCGCCAGCAGCCAACAGGACAGGCTCAATCAGCCCCAGCATTTT.

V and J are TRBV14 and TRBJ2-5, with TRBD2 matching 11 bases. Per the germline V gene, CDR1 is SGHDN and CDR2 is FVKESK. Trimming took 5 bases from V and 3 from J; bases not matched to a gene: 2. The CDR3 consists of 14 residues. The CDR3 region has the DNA TGTGCCAGCAGCAAACTAGCGGGAGAAGAGACCCAGTACTTC. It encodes CASSKLAGEETQYF.

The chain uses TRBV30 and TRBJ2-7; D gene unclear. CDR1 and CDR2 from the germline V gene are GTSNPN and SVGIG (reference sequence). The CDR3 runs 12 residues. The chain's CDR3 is CARSYQSGKQYF. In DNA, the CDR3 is TGTGCAAGGAGTTACCAGTCAGGCAAGCAGTACTTC.

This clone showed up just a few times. In DNA, the CDR3 is TGTGCCACCAGAGGACAGGGGCCTGAAGCTTTCTTT. It translates to CATRGQGPEAFF. The chain links TRBV24-1 to TRBJ1-1; 9 bases align to TRBD1. The CDR3 has 12 residues. Unmatched junction bases numbered 2, after V lost 7 bases and J lost 6 bases. The germline V gene encodes CDR1 KGHDR and CDR2 SFDVKD.

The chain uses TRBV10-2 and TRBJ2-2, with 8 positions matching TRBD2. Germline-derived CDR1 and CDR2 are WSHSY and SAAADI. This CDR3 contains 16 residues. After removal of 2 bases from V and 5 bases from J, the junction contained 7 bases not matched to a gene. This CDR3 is CASSETPAGVTGELFF. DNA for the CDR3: TGCGCCAGCAGTGAGACTCCAGCGGGAGTTACCGGGGAGCTGTTTTTT.

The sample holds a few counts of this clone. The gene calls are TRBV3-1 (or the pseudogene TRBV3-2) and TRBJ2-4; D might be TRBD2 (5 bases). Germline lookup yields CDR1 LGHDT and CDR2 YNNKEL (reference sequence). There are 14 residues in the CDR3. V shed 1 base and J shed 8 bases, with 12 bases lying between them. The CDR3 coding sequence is TGTGCCAGCAGCCAAGCCGAACTAGTATACATTCAGTACTTC. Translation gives CASSQAELVYIQYF.

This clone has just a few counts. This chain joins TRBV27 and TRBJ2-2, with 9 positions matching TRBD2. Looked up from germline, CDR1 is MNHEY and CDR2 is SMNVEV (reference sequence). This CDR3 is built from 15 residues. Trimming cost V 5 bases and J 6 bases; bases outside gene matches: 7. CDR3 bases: TGTGCCAGCAGTGAAACAGGACTAGCGTCCGGGGAGCTGTTTTTT. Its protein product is CASSETGLASGELFF.

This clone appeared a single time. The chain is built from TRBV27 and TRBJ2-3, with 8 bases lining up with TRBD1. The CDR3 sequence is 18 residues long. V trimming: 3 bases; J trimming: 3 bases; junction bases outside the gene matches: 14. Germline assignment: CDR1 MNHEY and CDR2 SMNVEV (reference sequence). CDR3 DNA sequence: TGTGCCAGCAGTTTGAGCAGGGGGCGCGTTGTTATTACAGATACGCAGTATTTT. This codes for CASSLSRGRVVITDTQYF.

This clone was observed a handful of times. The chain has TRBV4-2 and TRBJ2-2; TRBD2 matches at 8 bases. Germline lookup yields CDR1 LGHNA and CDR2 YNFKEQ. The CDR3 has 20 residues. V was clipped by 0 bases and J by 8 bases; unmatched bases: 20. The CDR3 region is CASSQERWVAGMSGSGELFF. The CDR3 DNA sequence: TGTGCCAGCAGCCAAGAGCGTTGGGTAGCGGGGATGAGCGGTTCTGGGGAGCTGTTTTTT.

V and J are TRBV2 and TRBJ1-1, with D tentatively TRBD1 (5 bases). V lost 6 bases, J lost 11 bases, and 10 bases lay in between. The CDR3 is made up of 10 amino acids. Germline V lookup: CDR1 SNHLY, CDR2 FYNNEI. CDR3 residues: CASRAGYAFF. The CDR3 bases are TGTGCCAGCAGGGCAGGGTATGCTTTCTTT. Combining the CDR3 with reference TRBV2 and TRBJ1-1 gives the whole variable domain EPEVTQTPSHQVTQMGQEVILRCVPISNHLYFYWYRQILGQKVEFLVSFYNNEISEKSEIFDDQFSVERPDGSNFTLKIRSTKLEDSAMYFCASRAGYAFFGQGTRLTVV.

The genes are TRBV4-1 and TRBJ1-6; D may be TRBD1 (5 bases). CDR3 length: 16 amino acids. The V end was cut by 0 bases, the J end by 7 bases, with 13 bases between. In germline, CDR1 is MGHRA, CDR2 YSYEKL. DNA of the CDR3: TGCGCCAGCAGCCAAGAATGGAGGAGGGGCAATTCACCCCTCCACTTT. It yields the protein CASSQEWRRGNSPLHF.

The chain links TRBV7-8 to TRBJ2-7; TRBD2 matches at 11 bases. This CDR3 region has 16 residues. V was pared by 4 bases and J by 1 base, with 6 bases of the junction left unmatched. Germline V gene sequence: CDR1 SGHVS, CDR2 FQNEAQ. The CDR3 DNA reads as TGTGCCAGCAGCTCCGCCGGACTAGCGGGTTCCTACGAGCAGTACTTC. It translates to CASSSAGLAGSYEQYF.

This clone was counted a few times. Here the CDR3 DNA reads TGTGCCGGGACAGGGGTCCCTTACCAAGAGACCCAGTACTTC. Its translation: CAGTGVPYQETQYF. V usage is TRBV30 and J usage is TRBJ2-5; TRBD1 matches 10 bases. V shed 8 bases, J shed 0 bases, and the junction held 6 bases outside the gene matches. Germline CDR1 reads GTSNPN; CDR2 reads SVGIG (reference sequence). This CDR3 has 14 residues. The whole variable domain, filled in from reference TRBV30 and TRBJ2-5, reads SQTIHQWPATLVQPVGSPLSLECTVEGTSNPNLYWYRQAAGRGLQLLFYSVGIGQISSEVPQNLSASRPQDRQFILSSKKLLLSDSGFYLCAGTGVPYQETQYFGPGTRLLVL.

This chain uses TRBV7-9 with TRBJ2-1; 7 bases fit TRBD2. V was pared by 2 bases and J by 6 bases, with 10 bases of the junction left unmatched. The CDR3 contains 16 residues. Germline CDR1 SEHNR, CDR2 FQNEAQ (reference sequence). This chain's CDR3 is CASSLPMGEGRNEQFF. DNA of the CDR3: TGTGCCAGCAGCTTACCTATGGGGGAGGGCCGCAATGAGCAGTTCTTC.

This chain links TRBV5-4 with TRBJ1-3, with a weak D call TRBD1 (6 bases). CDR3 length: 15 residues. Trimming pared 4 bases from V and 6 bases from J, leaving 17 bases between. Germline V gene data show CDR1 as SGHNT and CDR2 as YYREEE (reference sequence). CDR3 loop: CASSQQGRDLNTIYF. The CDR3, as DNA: TGTGCCAGCAGCCAACAGGGCAGAGACCTAAACACCATATATTTT.

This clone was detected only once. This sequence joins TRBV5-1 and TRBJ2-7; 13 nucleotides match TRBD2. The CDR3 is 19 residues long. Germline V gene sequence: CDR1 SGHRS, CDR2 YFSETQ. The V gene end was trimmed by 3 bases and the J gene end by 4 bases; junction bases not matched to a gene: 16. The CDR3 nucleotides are TGCGCCAGCAGCTGGCCCCGACTAGCGGGAGGTGCCTTCATATACGAGCAGTACTTC. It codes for CASSWPRLAGGAFIYEQYF.

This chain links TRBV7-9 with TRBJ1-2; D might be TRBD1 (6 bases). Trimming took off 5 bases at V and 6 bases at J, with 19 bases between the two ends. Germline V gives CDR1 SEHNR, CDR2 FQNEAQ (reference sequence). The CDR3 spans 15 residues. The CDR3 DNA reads TGTGCCAGCAGCGACCACAGGGAACGTGTGGATGGCTACACCTTC. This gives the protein CASSDHRERVDGYTF. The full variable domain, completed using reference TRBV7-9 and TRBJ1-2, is DTGVSQNPRHKITKRGQNVTFRCDPISEHNRLYWYRQTLGQGPEFLTYFQNEAQLEKSRLLSDRFSAERPKGSFSTLEIQRTEQGDSAMYLCASSDHRERVDGYTFGSGTRLTVV.